This T cell receptor beta chain stems from a study of cytomegalovirus exposure and HLA in healthy donors. The study ran its PCR with 60 Vbeta and 13 Jbeta primers. The protocol was immunoSEQ multiplex PCR, while the TCRdb copy is restricted to in-frame clones and leaves out a portion. The profile shows fewer than 120,000 clones, roughly 80% of them singletons. Findings and caveats of the study: The HLA-A and HLA-B alleles of most subjects were reportedly predicted accurately from TCR beta sequences. Most TCRs appeared rarely, but some public TCRs recurred in many donors. In vitro work confirmed that a few CMV-associated chains recognize CMV antigens.

In regard to this clone: What it binds is not known.

Germline lookup yields CDR1 ENHRY and CDR2 SYGVKD. There are 13 residues in the CDR3. Nominally healthy donors were sampled, though unrecorded immune exposures were likely. Sequencing used PBMCs. This receptor was taken from a young man in good health and CMV-seropositive. This rearrangement joins TRBV10-3 to TRBJ1-1, with D unresolved. CDR3 in DNA: TGTGCGATCCACTCCGGTGGAGGCACTGAAGCTTTCTTT. This gives the protein CAIHSGGGTEAFF.